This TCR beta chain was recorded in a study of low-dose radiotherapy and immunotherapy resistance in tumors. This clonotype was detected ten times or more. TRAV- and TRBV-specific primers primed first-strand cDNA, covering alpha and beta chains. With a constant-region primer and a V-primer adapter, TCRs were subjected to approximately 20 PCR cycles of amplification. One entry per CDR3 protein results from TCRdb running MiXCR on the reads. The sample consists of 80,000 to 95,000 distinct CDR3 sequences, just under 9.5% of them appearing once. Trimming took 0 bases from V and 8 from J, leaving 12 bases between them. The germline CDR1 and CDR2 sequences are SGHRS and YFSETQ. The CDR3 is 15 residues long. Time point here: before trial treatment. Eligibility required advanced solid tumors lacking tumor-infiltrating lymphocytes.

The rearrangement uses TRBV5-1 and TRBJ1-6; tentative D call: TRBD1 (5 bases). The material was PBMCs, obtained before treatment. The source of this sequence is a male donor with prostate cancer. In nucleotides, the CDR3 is TGCGCCAGCAGCTTGGTCGACAGCCCCGATTCACCCCTCCACTTT. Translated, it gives CASSLVDSPDSPLHF.